The T cell receptor (beta chain) under discussion was sequenced for a study of cytomegalovirus exposure and HLA in healthy donors. Study-level information: The platform used for the roughly 130 validation repertoires matched that of the 666 first-cohort repertoires, a later analysis reported. Study-level points and caveats: The listing of roughly 160 TCR beta chains classed them as cytomegalovirus-associated. In vitro data verified a few CMV-associated chains as specific for CMV antigens. Clusters of TCRs from the first cohort tended to co-occur in the roughly 120 validation repertoires (as a later analysis found).

The V and J ends lost 2 bases and 2 bases respectively, with 12 bases between them. The CDR3 runs to 16 residues. Germline CDR1 is MGHDK and CDR2 is SYGVNS. TCRdb keeps only in-frame clones here, not all; method: immunoSEQ multiplex PCR. The sample has 100,000 to 150,000 clones; 89% are singletons. For this clone: What it binds is unknown.

This chain joins TRBV25-1 and TRBJ2-2; the D gene is possibly TRBD1 (6 bases). This receptor was obtained from a woman aged 18-30 years in good health and CMV-seronegative. The sample comprised PBMCs. The CDR3 coding sequence is TGTGCCAGCAGTGAAGCCGGGACAATCAACACCGGGGAGCTGTTTTTT. Translated, it gives CASSEAGTINTGELFF.